Presented here are 26 T cell receptor beta chains from one specimen sequenced in a study of Ad26.COV2.S vaccination and SARS-CoV-2 variants. Produced via immunoSEQ multiplex PCR; TCRdb's table is partial and in-frame only. The data show around 350,000 clones, around 92% seen once. The sample in question was peripheral blood, obtained after recovery from COVID-19. Every receptor here comes from a human donor who had recovered from COVID-19.

This sequence joins TRBV5-1 and TRBJ1-1; 10 bases fit TRBD1. V dropped 5 bases and J dropped 3; count of bases not matched to a gene: 10. The CDR3 length is 16 residues. The germline V gene encodes CDR1 SGHRS and CDR2 YFSETQ. The CDR3, as DNA: TGCGCCAGCAGTCCCGGGACAGGGGTGGTGGACACTGAAGCTTTCTTT. This codes for CASSPGTGVVDTEAFF. Complete variable domain (other parts from reference TRBV5-1 and TRBJ1-1): KAGVTQTPRYLIKTRGQQVTLSCSPISGHRSVSWYQQTPGQGLQFLFEYFSETQRNKGNFPGRFSGRQFSNSRSEMNVSTLELGDSALYLCASSPGTGVVDTEAFFGQGTRLTVV.

This chain joins TRBV21-1 and TRBJ2-5. TRBV21-1 is deemed a pseudogene. The CDR3 loop spans 15 amino acids. CDR3 DNA sequence: TGTGCCAGCAGCAAAGCGCTGGGGTACCAAGAGACCCAGTACTTC. Protein sequence: CASSKALGYQETQYF.

This chain connects TRBV3-1 (or the pseudogene TRBV3-2) to TRBJ2-1; 10 positions agree with TRBD2. The CDR3 consists of 14 residues. J lost 4 bases, V lost 6 bases, and 3 bases had no gene match. Germline V gene data show CDR1 as LGHDT and CDR2 as YNNKEL (reference sequence). The DNA for the CDR3 is TGTGCCAGCAGTGTGACTAGCGGGTACAATGAGCAGTTCTTC. Translating gives CASSVTSGYNEQFF.

The V gene is TRBV20-1, the J gene TRBJ1-3, with D hard to call. Germline V CDR1 and CDR2: DFQATT, SNEGSKA (reference sequence). Trimming removed 3 bases from V and 0 bases from J, with 15 bases in between. The CDR3 covers 16 residues. The CDR3 DNA is TGCAGTGCTAGTGGAATACAGCTTGGCTCTGGAAACACCATATATTTT. Translation gives CSASGIQLGSGNTIYF.

The chain recombines TRBV9 with TRBJ2-1; tentative D call: TRBD2 (5 bases). Germline CDR1 reads SGDLS; CDR2 reads YYNGEE. The CDR3 is 13 residues long. V was shortened by 4 bases and J by 3 bases, with 8 bases between the two germline ends. This CDR3 reads CASSSGNYNEQFF. CDR3 bases: TGTGCCAGCAGCTCCGGGAACTACAATGAGCAGTTCTTC.

This chain links TRBV7-9 with TRBJ2-7; D possibly corresponds to TRBD1 (5 bases). The CDR3 extends over 15 amino acids. Germline loops: CDR1 SEHNR, CDR2 FQNEAQ (reference sequence). V dropped 4 bases and J dropped 1 base, with 14 bases sitting between them. The CDR3 DNA reads TGTGCCAGCAGCTCGGAAGGGGCGCAGTCCTACGAGCAGTACTTC. This translates into CASSSEGAQSYEQYF.

The chain employs TRBV15 and TRBJ1-1, with 7 bases matching TRBD1. CDR1 is LNHNV and CDR2 is YYDKDF in the germline V gene (reference sequence). V lost 3 bases to trimming and J lost 4 bases; unmatched junction nucleotides: 8. The CDR3 contains 15 residues. CDR3 residues: CATSSLQGPTTEAFF. The CDR3 DNA is TGTGCCACCAGCAGCTTACAGGGGCCGACCACTGAAGCTTTCTTT.

The chain couples TRBV28 to TRBJ2-1; a possible D gene is TRBD2 (5 bases). The CDR3 runs 16 residues. Germline loops: CDR1 MDHEN, CDR2 SYDVKM. The V end lost 3 bases, the J end lost 7 bases, and 19 bases lay between the germline ends. The CDR3 region has the DNA TGTGCCAGCAGTTTCGTGTGGGCAACCGGGGAAAATGAGCAGTTCTTC. It translates to CASSFVWATGENEQFF.

The V gene is TRBV6-5, the J gene TRBJ2-5; 10 nucleotides align to TRBD2. The CDR3 spans 15 residues. Looked up from germline, CDR1 is MNHEY and CDR2 is SVGAGI. The junction had 7 bases not matched to a gene; V was cut back by 5 bases and J by 4 bases. As DNA, the CDR3 is TGTGCCAGCAGTCAGAGCGGGGGGGCCACAGAGACCCAGTACTTC. Protein product: CASSQSGGATETQYF.

This clone was observed a single time. J is TRBJ1-3 and V is TRBV14, with D tentatively TRBD1 (6 bases). Per the germline V gene, CDR1 is SGHDN and CDR2 is FVKESK. The length of the CDR3 is 15 residues. Trimming removed 1 base from V and 4 bases from J, with 11 bases in between. CDR3 coding DNA: TGTGCCAGCAGCCAAGCACAGGGTTACGGAAACACCATATATTTT. Its protein is CASSQAQGYGNTIYF.

The chain combines TRBV6-2 or TRBV6-3 with TRBJ1-2; D unclear. The CDR3 totals 13 residues. CDR1 and CDR2 (germline): MNHEY, SVGEGT. V was pared by 6 bases and J by 7 bases, with 15 bases between. The CDR3: CASSLQSGSGYTF. As DNA, the CDR3 is TGTGCCAGCAGCCTCCAGTCGGGGTCTGGCTACACCTTC.

This clone was counted only a few times. This chain links TRBV4-3 with TRBJ1-3; TRBD1 matches at 9 bases. Looked up from germline, CDR1 is LGHNA and CDR2 is YSLEER. This CDR3 has 19 amino acids. V lost 3 bases and J lost 4; bases outside the gene matches: 16. The CDR3 coding sequence is TGCGCCAGCAGCCACCACACAGGGGGCGTTCGGGGTCAGGGAAACACCATATATTTT. It codes for CASSHHTGGVRGQGNTIYF.

The chain recombines TRBV6-6 with TRBJ1-5, with 8 bases that match TRBD1. The germline V gene has CDR1 MNHNY and CDR2 SVGAGI (reference sequence). J gave up 0 bases and V 10 bases, and 11 bases lay outside the gene matches. The CDR3 loop spans 16 amino acids. This CDR3 reads CATGRTGHNSNQPQHF. The CDR3 region has the DNA TGTGCCACCGGTAGGACAGGGCACAATAGCAATCAGCCCCAGCATTTT.

The rearrangement uses TRBV19 and TRBJ1-1; tentative D call: TRBD1 (6 bases). The CDR3 totals 15 residues. Germline CDR1 is LNHDA and CDR2 is SQIVND (reference sequence). Trimming took 3 bases from V and 4 from J, leaving 15 bases between them. The CDR3 region is CASSIWGAEGTEAFF. The CDR3 region has the DNA TGTGCCAGTAGTATTTGGGGGGCCGAGGGCACTGAAGCTTTCTTT.

The J gene is TRBJ2-7, the V gene TRBV7-8, with TRBD1 matching 10 bases. The CDR3 covers 15 residues. CDR1 is SGHVS and CDR2 is FQNEAQ in the germline V gene. After removal of 4 bases from V and 6 bases from J, the junction contained 9 bases not matched to a gene. CDR3 in amino acids: CASSSWGQGPFEQYF. CDR3 nucleotide sequence: TGTGCCAGCAGCTCTTGGGGACAGGGGCCCTTCGAGCAGTACTTC. The full variable domain, rest sourced from reference TRBV7-8 and TRBJ2-7, is GAGVSQSPRYKVAKRGQDVALRCDPISGHVSLFWYQQALGQGPEFLTYFQNEAQLDKSGLPSDRFFAERPEGSVSTLKIQRTQQEDSAVYLCASSSWGQGPFEQYFGPGTRLTVT.

The chain carries TRBV5-4 and TRBJ2-5; maybe TRBD2 (5 bases). The germline gives CDR1 SGHNT, CDR2 YYREEE (reference sequence). V was clipped by 4 bases and J by 5 bases, with 15 bases between them. CDR3 length: 14 residues. CDR3 DNA sequence: TGTGCCAGCAGCCGTGAGACGGGGTTGGAGACCCAGTACTTC. It specifies CASSRETGLETQYF.

This chain joins TRBV2 and TRBJ2-4; D not resolved. This CDR3 is built from 14 residues. Germline CDR1 SNHLY, CDR2 FYNNEI. Trimming removed 8 bases at V and 1 base at J, with 12 bases between. CDR3 DNA: TGTGCCAGCGTTGATACCGCGGCCAAAAACATTCAGTACTTC. It yields the protein CASVDTAAKNIQYF.

This clone turned up a few times. This rearrangement joins TRBV3-1 (or the pseudogene TRBV3-2) to TRBJ1-6; a weak D match, TRBD1 (6 bases). V shed 0 bases and J shed 7 bases, with 10 bases lying between them. There are 15 residues in the CDR3. Germline V gene lookup returns CDR1 LGHDT and CDR2 YNNKEL (reference sequence). The CDR3 DNA follows: TGTGCCAGCAGCCAAGATCCAGGGGTGAATTCACCCCTCCACTTT. This translates into CASSQDPGVNSPLHF.

The J gene is TRBJ2-1, the V gene TRBV10-3; D possibly matches TRBD1 or TRBD2 (5 bases each). This CDR3 is built from 12 residues. Per the germline V gene, CDR1 is ENHRY and CDR2 is SYGVKD. Trimming removed 2 bases at V and 11 bases at J, with 10 bases between. The CDR3 protein is CAISEEGRKQFF. Here the CDR3 DNA reads TGTGCCATCAGTGAGGAGGGGCGGAAGCAGTTCTTC.

The J gene is TRBJ2-1, the V gene TRBV9; weak D call: TRBD1 (6 bases). V was trimmed by 3 bases and J by 15 bases, leaving 16 bases between them. The CDR3 spans 12 residues. Germline V lookup: CDR1 SGDLS, CDR2 YYNGEE. The CDR3 DNA reads TGTGCCAGCAGCGGAGGACAACAGGGATGGTTCTTC. Amino acid sequence: CASSGGQQGWFF.

This clone was counted a few times. The J gene is TRBJ1-5, the V gene TRBV10-3; D gene uncertain. Trimming cost V 10 bases and J 0 bases, with 13 bases left between them. The length of the CDR3 is 14 residues. CDR1 ENHRY and CDR2 SYGVKD come from the germline V gene. The CDR3 sequence: CATSTDYSNQPQHF. In nucleotides, the CDR3 is TGTGCCACGTCGACGGATTATAGCAATCAGCCCCAGCATTTT.

This chain uses TRBV7-2 with TRBJ1-3, with D possibly TRBD1 on 5 matching bases. The CDR3 is made up of 14 amino acids. Per the germline V gene, CDR1 is SGHTA and CDR2 is FQGNSA. Trimming removed 1 base from V and 4 bases from J, with 8 bases in between. The CDR3 coding sequence is TGTGCCAGCAGCTTAGATAAGGGGGGAAACACCATATATTTT. It codes for CASSLDKGGNTIYF.

V and J are TRBV6-5 and TRBJ2-7; D may be TRBD2 (5 bases). The CDR3 sequence is 15 residues long. The germline V gene has CDR1 MNHEY and CDR2 SVGAGI. The V end lost 5 bases, the J end lost 7 bases, and 21 bases lay between the germline ends. The CDR3 loop is CASSRGAGSFSEQYF. Written as DNA, the CDR3 is TGTGCCAGCAGTCGGGGAGCTGGATCTTTTAGTGAGCAGTACTTC.

The CDR3 sequence: CASRQGTGELFF. CDR3 DNA: TGTGCCAGTAGACAGGGGACCGGGGAGCTGTTTTTT. V and J are TRBV19 and TRBJ2-2; 7 bases line up with TRBD1. Germline V gene sequence: CDR1 LNHDA, CDR2 SQIVND (reference sequence). V shed 6 bases and J 5 bases; nucleotides not matched to a gene: 0. The CDR3 extends over 12 amino acids.

This clone was seen a single time. This chain joins TRBV3-1 (or the pseudogene TRBV3-2) and TRBJ2-7; perhaps TRBD2 as D (5 bases). The CDR3 sequence is 16 residues long. CDR1 and CDR2 from the germline V gene are LGHDT and YNNKEL (reference sequence). With 0 bases removed from V and 6 bases from J, the gap between germline ends came to 18 bases. The CDR3, as DNA: TGTGCCAGCAGCCAAGAGATGCAACTAGGACGTCTCGAGCAGTACTTC. Translation gives CASSQEMQLGRLEQYF.

V is TRBV5-4 and J is TRBJ1-3; D unresolved. Germline lookup yields CDR1 SGHNT and CDR2 YYREEE (reference sequence). Trimming stripped 1 base from V and 0 bases from J, with 11 bases between. The CDR3 spans 16 residues. The CDR3 nucleotides read TGTGCCAGCAGCTTGAGTAATTCGCACTCTGGAAACACCATATATTTT. Protein: CASSLSNSHSGNTIYF.